A selection of T cell receptor beta chains follows, all from one sample in a study of blood T cells in healthy people across ages. TCRdb analysed the 5' RACE reads with MiXCR anew, one entry per CDR3 protein. The table shows roughly 860,000 distinct CDR3 sequences, with around 62% occurring only once. The sample taken for sequencing was blood. The source is a man aged 25-40 years in good health. The CDR3 runs from the conserved cysteine through the conserved F or W. D genes are given only for firm matches. Not all rows give a size; the values are once, few, many and, for expanded clones, a class.

-	-	TRBV12-3/TRBV12-4	TRBJ1-6	CASSFSSVNSPLHF	TGTGCCAGCAGTTTCAGTTCTGTTAATTCACCCCTCCACTTT
-	-	TRBV12-3/TRBV12-4	TRBJ1-1	CASSFAGTANTEAFF	TGTGCCAGCAGTTTTGCAGGGACGGCTAACACTGAAGCTTTCTTT
-	-	TRBV11-2	TRBJ2-5	CASSSQSF	TGTGCCAGCAGCTCCCAGTCCTTC
-	-	TRBV11-2	TRBJ1-5	CASSSGELHQPQHF	TGTGCCAGCAGCTCCGGGGAGTTGCATCAGCCCCAGCATTTT
-	-	TRBV6-6	TRBJ2-2	CASSYGWELFF	TGTGCCAGCAGTTACGGGTGGGAGCTGTTTTTT
-	TRBD2	TRBV7-8	TRBJ2-6	CASSLSGVGANVLTF	TGTGCCAGCAGCCTTAGCGGGGTAGGGGCCAACGTCCTGACTTTC
-	TRBD1	TRBV7-9	TRBJ1-1	CASSSGQVENTEAFF	TGTGCCAGCAGCTCAGGACAGGTTGAGAACACTGAAGCTTTCTTT
-	TRBD1	TRBV10-3	TRBJ2-3	CAIRSRDRGQDTQYF	TGTGCCATCAGGTCCCGGGACAGGGGGCAAGATACGCAGTATTTT
few	-	TRBV30	TRBJ2-5	CAWSVAGQQYQETQYF	TGTGCCTGGAGTGTAGCGGGACAGCAATACCAAGAGACCCAGTACTTC
-	-	TRBV6-1	TRBJ2-7	CASRVQGAPSPEQYF	TGTGCCAGCAGAGTACAGGGCGCCCCCTCCCCCGAGCAGTACTTC
few	-	TRBV2	TRBJ2-3	CASMTESTDTQYF	TGTGCCAGCATGACAGAGAGCACAGATACGCAGTATTTT
-	TRBD1	TRBV10-3	TRBJ2-5	CAISESGTGYQETQYF	TGTGCCATCAGTGAGTCCGGGACAGGGTACCAAGAGACCCAGTACTTC
few	TRBD2	TRBV14	TRBJ2-7	CASSQEGLAGYEQYF	TGTGCCAGCAGCCAAGAAGGGCTAGCGGGGTACGAGCAGTACTTC
-	TRBD2	TRBV7-2	TRBJ2-5	CASSLGGGGGETQYF	TGTGCCAGCAGCTTAGGTGGCGGGGGAGGGGAGACCCAGTACTTC
-	-	TRBV15	TRBJ1-2	CATSRDGGGAANYGYTF	TGTGCCACCAGCAGAGATGGTGGGGGGGCGGCGAACTATGGCTACACCTTC
-	-	TRBV3-1	TRBJ2-5	CASTLTGHPQETQYF	TGTGCCAGCACCCTAACTGGACACCCCCAAGAGACCCAGTACTTC
few	-	TRBV24-1	TRBJ2-1	CATSDLKGSAYNEQFF	TGTGCCACCAGTGATTTGAAGGGAAGCGCCTACAATGAGCAGTTCTTC
-	TRBD1	TRBV6-5	TRBJ2-5	CANSRTGQETQYF	TGTGCCAACAGCCGGACAGGGCAAGAGACCCAGTACTTC
once	-	TRBV27	TRBJ2-5	CASSFRRGLQQTQYF	TGTGCCAGCAGTTTCCGCCGAGGGCTCCAACAGACCCAGTACTTC
-	-	TRBV30	TRBJ2-7	CAWRDRLYEQYF	TGTGCCTGGAGGGACAGACTTTACGAGCAGTACTTC
-	-	TRBV4-2	TRBJ1-2	CASSQAIARVDYTF	TGTGCCAGCAGCCAAGCCATAGCCAGGGTCGACTACACCTTC
-	-	TRBV6-1	TRBJ2-3	CASSEVSDTQYF	TGTGCCAGCAGTGAAGTTTCAGATACGCAGTATTTT
-	TRBD1	TRBV7-2	TRBJ2-4	CASTLDRASRNIQYF	TGTGCCAGCACTCTCGACAGGGCATCGAGAAACATTCAGTACTTC
-	-	TRBV6-5	TRBJ2-5	CASSNQKAGFQETQYF	TGTGCCAGCAGTAACCAAAAGGCAGGGTTCCAAGAGACCCAGTACTTC
once	-	TRBV28	TRBJ2-4	CASNTFTKNIQYF	TGTGCCAGCAACACTTTTACCAAAAACATTCAGTACTTC
few	-	TRBV6-4	TRBJ2-3	CASSSRSCRYLTDTQYF	TGTGCCAGCAGTTCCCGGTCGTGTCGGTACCTCACAGATACGCAGTATTTT
-	TRBD2	TRBV15	TRBJ2-7	CATSRDVGGGAFLEQYF	TGTGCCACCAGCAGAGATGTCGGCGGGGGGGCCTTTCTCGAGCAGTACTTC
-	TRBD2	TRBV14	TRBJ2-7	CASSPSGGVGEQYF	TGTGCCAGCAGCCCTAGCGGGGGGGTCGGCGAGCAGTACTTC
-	-	TRBV20-1	TRBJ1-6	CSARGPQVYNSPLHF	TGCAGTGCTAGAGGCCCACAGGTCTATAATTCACCCCTCCACTTT
-	-	TRBV20-1	TRBJ2-7	CSAYLSGHPYEQYF	TGCAGTGCCTATCTTTCTGGGCACCCTTACGAGCAGTACTTC
few	-	TRBV25-1	TRBJ1-2	CASSEDGTPYGYTF	TGTGCCAGCAGTGAGGACGGGACCCCGTATGGCTACACCTTC
-	TRBD1	TRBV5-1	TRBJ2-7	CASSLRTGTGHEQYF	TGCGCCAGCAGCTTACGGACAGGGACGGGTCACGAGCAGTACTTC
-	TRBD2	TRBV7-3	TRBJ2-3	CASSLGTSRGYAQYF	TGTGCCAGCAGCTTAGGGACTAGTAGAGGCTATGCGCAGTATTTT
-	TRBD2	TRBV19	TRBJ2-1	CASSGQLAGGFYEQFF	TGTGCCAGTAGTGGACAGCTAGCGGGGGGATTCTATGAGCAGTTCTTC
-	-	TRBV2	TRBJ2-3	CASGVEATDTQYF	TGTGCCAGCGGCGTGGAGGCGACAGATACGCAGTATTTT
many	-	TRBV6-2/TRBV6-3	TRBJ2-6	CASSGGTAGANVLTF	TGTGCCAGCAGTGGCGGGACAGCTGGGGCCAACGTCCTGACTTTC
-	-	TRBV2	TRBJ2-6	CASSSNRNSGANVLTF	TGTGCCAGCAGTTCGAACCGTAACTCTGGGGCCAACGTCCTGACTTTC
-	-	TRBV7-2	TRBJ2-7	CASRYGFLLDNEQYF	TGTGCCAGCAGGTATGGGTTTTTACTCGACAATGAGCAGTACTTC
-	TRBD1	TRBV7-2	TRBJ1-2	CASSLVSGQGGNYGYTF	TGTGCCAGCAGCTTAGTATCGGGACAGGGTGGGAACTATGGCTACACCTTC
-	TRBD1	TRBV5-1	TRBJ2-7	CASSLAAGGPYEQYF	TGCGCCAGCAGCTTGGCTGCAGGGGGCCCCTACGAGCAGTACTTC
-	TRBD1	TRBV2	TRBJ2-5	CASSDPGQGARETQYF	TGTGCCAGCAGTGATCCGGGACAGGGGGCCCGGGAGACCCAGTACTTC
few	-	TRBV27	TRBJ2-1	CASSQAGRYNEQFF	TGTGCCAGCAGCCAAGCAGGTCGTTACAATGAGCAGTTCTTC
-	-	TRBV28	TRBJ2-5	CASSLGDVFLETQYF	TGTGCCAGCAGTTTGGGGGACGTCTTCTTGGAGACCCAGTACTTC
-	-	TRBV29-1	TRBJ2-7	CSVEDQGSSEQYF	TGCAGCGTTGAAGATCAAGGTAGCAGCGAGCAGTACTTC
-	-	TRBV28	TRBJ1-1	CASRDAGTEAFF	TGTGCCAGCAGAGACGCGGGCACTGAAGCTTTCTTT